A single sample is the source of the 22 T cell receptor beta chains below, sequenced in a study of T cells in localized non-small cell lung cancer. Here immunoSEQ multiplex PCR was the method, and the copy in TCRdb shows in-frame clones only, minus some. The top ten clones hold under 5.5% of a sample with fewer than 35,000 clones, more than 75% of them seen once. This specimen was peripheral blood, taken before any cancer treatment. Receptors were obtained from an older male donor with stage III lung adenocarcinoma.

The chain carries TRBV29-1 and TRBJ2-7; weak D call: TRBD1 (5 bases). This CDR3 spans 15 amino acids. The V gene's germline CDR1 is SQVTM and CDR2 ANQGSEA. V was pared by 6 bases and J by 2 bases, with 20 bases between. CDR3 DNA sequence: TGCAGCGTCGTCGGTAATGCAGGGTCCACCTACGAGCAGTACTTC. This translates into CSVVGNAGSTYEQYF.

About this clone: Other nucleotide sequences from this sample produce the same CDR3. V gene TRBV7-9 combines with J gene TRBJ2-7, with D perhaps matching TRBD2 (6 bases). This CDR3 region has 16 residues. Germline CDR1 SEHNR, CDR2 FQNEAQ (reference sequence). Deletions cut 5 bases from V and 3 bases from J, with 20 bases between. The CDR3 bases are TGTGCCAGCAGCGTCGCCGGGAGTACAAAAGACTACGAGCAGTACTTC. Amino acids: CASSVAGSTKDYEQYF.

The gene calls are TRBV25-1 and TRBJ2-5, with D maybe TRBD1 (6 bases). V was shortened by 3 bases and J by 4 bases, with 18 bases between the two germline ends. Germline CDR1 MGHDK, CDR2 SYGVNS. The CDR3 sequence is 16 residues long. CDR3 protein: CASSDPRGFLRETQYF. DNA of the CDR3: TGTGCCAGCAGTGATCCCAGGGGCTTTTTGAGAGAGACCCAGTACTTC. The full variable domain, its missing parts supplied by reference TRBV25-1 and TRBJ2-5, is EADIYQTPRYLVIGTGKKITLECSQTMGHDKMYWYQQDPGMELHLIHYSYGVNSTEKGDLSSESTVSRIRTEHFPLTLESARPSHTSQYLCASSDPRGFLRETQYFGPGTRLLVL.

The rearrangement joins TRBV7-8 to TRBJ2-1, with 8 bases that match TRBD1. Trimming at V came to 5 bases and at J to 7 bases, leaving 10 bases not matched to a gene. Germline V gene lookup returns CDR1 SGHVS and CDR2 FQNEAQ. The CDR3 spans 15 residues. CDR3 in DNA: TGTGCCAGCAGCGCCGGACAGGGACTGGGGAATGAGCAGTTCTTC. This encodes CASSAGQGLGNEQFF.

This clone has just a few counts. The chain links TRBV19 to TRBJ1-5, with D unclear. Trimming cost V 6 bases and J 10 bases, with 13 bases left between them. The germline gives CDR1 LNHDA, CDR2 SQIVND (reference sequence). CDR3 length equals 12 residues. The CDR3 reads CASRDGDRPQHF. The DNA of the CDR3 is TGTGCCAGTAGAGACGGGGATCGACCCCAGCATTTT.

The CDR3 sequence: CASSRVQDGTGELFF. CDR3 coding DNA: TGTGCCAGCAGCAGGGTCCAGGACGGGACCGGGGAGCTGTTTTTT. This rearrangement joins TRBV27 to TRBJ2-2; weak D call: TRBD1 (5 bases). The V gene lost 6 bases and the J gene lost 5 bases, with 16 bases spanning the gap. Germline V gene lookup returns CDR1 MNHEY and CDR2 SMNVEV (reference sequence). The CDR3 is 15 residues long.

The CDR3 DNA reads TGTGCCAGTAGTATTACGGGGGGGGGCACTGAAGCTTTCTTT. This encodes CASSITGGGTEAFF. The gene calls are TRBV19 and TRBJ1-1, with a weak D call TRBD1 (5 bases). Germline lookup yields CDR1 LNHDA and CDR2 SQIVND (reference sequence). CDR3 length equals 14 residues. Deletions cut 3 bases from V and 4 bases from J, with 12 bases between.

J is TRBJ2-2 and V is TRBV23-1; 8 bases line up with TRBD2. TRBV23-1 is identified as an open reading frame with a role that is uncertain. The V and J ends lost 1 base and 4 bases, in that order; junction bases with no gene match: 5. The CDR3 consists of 16 residues. As DNA, the CDR3 is TGCGCCAGCAGTCAATTCGACGGGAGGGCCACCGGGGAGCTGTTTTTT. It specifies CASSQFDGRATGELFF.

The chain employs TRBV5-1 and TRBJ2-7; D is possibly TRBD1 (5 bases). CDR3 length: 13 amino acids. The V end was cut by 1 base, the J end by 3 bases, with 8 bases between. The germline V gene has CDR1 SGHRS and CDR2 YFSETQ. DNA for the CDR3: TGCGCCAGCAGCTTGAGCCAGGGCTACGAGCAGTACTTC. Protein product: CASSLSQGYEQYF.

The chain employs TRBV6-5 and TRBJ2-1, with D possibly being TRBD2 (6 bases). This CDR3 spans 16 amino acids. Trimming left V 4 bases short and J 0 bases short, with 13 bases between. CDR1 and CDR2 from the germline V gene are MNHEY and SVGAGI. The CDR3 spells CASSSERASSYNEQFF. In nucleotides, the CDR3 is TGTGCCAGCAGTTCCGAGCGGGCCAGCTCCTACAATGAGCAGTTCTTC.

This rearrangement joins TRBV18 to TRBJ1-5, with TRBD1 matching 8 bases. In germline, CDR1 is KGHSH, CDR2 LQKENI. Trimming at V came to 2 bases and at J to 6 bases, leaving 9 bases not matched to a gene. The CDR3 is 16 residues long. The CDR3 coding sequence is TGTGCCAGCTCACCAACGTCGGGGACAGGTCCTCAGCCCCAGCATTTT. Amino acids: CASSPTSGTGPQPQHF.

The chain joins TRBV28 to TRBJ2-3; no firm D call. V dropped 4 bases and J dropped 1 base, with 9 bases sitting between them. The germline CDR1 and CDR2 sequences are MDHEN and SYDVKM. The CDR3 consists of 14 residues. The CDR3 DNA sequence: TGTGCCAGCAGTTCTCCACCTCGCACAGATACGCAGTATTTT. Encoded protein: CASSSPPRTDTQYF.

The chain links TRBV12-5 to TRBJ1-2; unclear D gene. CDR1 is LGHNT and CDR2 is FRNRAP in the germline V gene. The CDR3 extends over 15 amino acids. Trimming removed 0 bases from V and 4 bases from J, with 12 bases in between. CDR3 sequence: CASGLVRVQIYGYTF. The DNA of the CDR3 is TGTGCTAGTGGTTTGGTAAGGGTGCAGATCTATGGCTACACCTTC.

The chain recombines TRBV6-1 with TRBJ1-4; no clear D gene. The V end lost 6 bases, the J end lost 7 bases, and 15 bases lay between the germline ends. Germline V gives CDR1 MNHNS, CDR2 SASEGT. The CDR3 sequence is 14 residues long. In DNA form, the CDR3 reads TGTGCCAGCAGGAGAGGAGGCAGAGCTGAAAAACTGTTTTTT. As protein: CASRRGGRAEKLFF.

The chain links TRBV5-1 to TRBJ2-3; TRBD2 matches at 7 bases. Unmatched junction bases numbered 6, after V lost 3 bases and J lost 5 bases. From germline, CDR1 is SGHRS and CDR2 YFSETQ. This CDR3 is 14 amino acids long. CDR3 DNA sequence: TGCGCCAGCAGCTCGGGGGGTTATGGAGATACGCAGTATTTT. It yields the protein CASSSGGYGDTQYF. The complete variable domain, with remaining parts taken from reference TRBV5-1 and TRBJ2-3, reads KAGVTQTPRYLIKTRGQQVTLSCSPISGHRSVSWYQQTPGQGLQFLFEYFSETQRNKGNFPGRFSGRQFSNSRSEMNVSTLELGDSALYLCASSSGGYGDTQYFGPGTRLTVL.

V gene TRBV2 combines with J gene TRBJ2-3; 12 bases map to TRBD2. Germline V gene lookup returns CDR1 SNHLY and CDR2 FYNNEI. The CDR3 covers 15 residues. V was clipped by 2 bases and J by 5 bases; unmatched bases: 2. The CDR3 region is CASSELAGGIDTQYF. The CDR3 DNA sequence: TGTGCCAGCAGTGAACTAGCGGGAGGGATAGATACGCAGTATTTT.

The CDR3 loop reads CASSPGGNQETQYF. The CDR3 region has the DNA TGTGCCAGCTCACCAGGCGGGAACCAAGAGACCCAGTACTTC. This chain connects TRBV18 to TRBJ2-5; weak D call: TRBD2 (6 bases). Germline assignment: CDR1 KGHSH and CDR2 LQKENI. This CDR3 spans 14 amino acids. V dropped 2 bases and J dropped 0 bases, with 7 bases sitting between them. Using reference TRBV18 and TRBJ2-5 for the parts outside the CDR3, the full variable domain is NAGVMQNPRHLVRRRGQEARLRCSPMKGHSHVYWYRQLPEEGLKFMVYLQKENIIDESGMPKERFSAEFPKEGPSILRIQQVVRGDSAAYFCASSPGGNQETQYFGPGTRLLVL.

The chain has TRBV29-1 and TRBJ2-1; maybe TRBD2 (5 bases). The germline CDR1 and CDR2 sequences are SQVTM and ANQGSEA. Between the trimmed V and J ends, which lost 7 bases and 9 bases, there was a span of 19 bases. The CDR3 totals 13 residues. The CDR3 reads CSAAPSHGREQFF. CDR3 nucleotide sequence: TGCAGCGCCGCCCCTAGCCACGGCCGTGAGCAGTTCTTC.

The chain is built from TRBV11-2 and TRBJ2-2; D tentatively fits TRBD1 or TRBD2 (5 bases each). This CDR3 is built from 15 residues. Trimming removed 4 bases at V and 2 bases at J, with 11 bases between. Germline V gene sequence: CDR1 SGHAT, CDR2 FQNNGV. The CDR3 DNA reads TGTGCCAGCAGCTCGGGACCGACCAACACCGGGGAGCTGTTTTTT. This codes for CASSSGPTNTGELFF.

The chain uses TRBV11-3 and TRBJ1-1; D remains ambiguous. CDR1 and CDR2 from the germline V gene are SGHNT and YENEEA. This CDR3 region has 14 residues. V was pared by 3 bases and J by 3 bases, with 11 bases between. For the CDR3, the DNA is TGTGCCAGCAGCTTGAAGGGTGGTTACACTGAAGCTTTCTTT. Its translation is CASSLKGGYTEAFF.

The V and J genes are TRBV5-1 and TRBJ2-3; D could derive from TRBD1 or TRBD2 (6 bases each). The CDR3 has 18 amino acids. Germline CDR1 and CDR2: SGHRS and YFSETQ. The ends were cut back, 0 bases at V and 2 bases at J, with 19 bases in the middle. In DNA form, the CDR3 reads TGCGCCAGCAGCTTGGAGGGTAGGGGGGTCTTTCCCACAGATACGCAGTATTTT. It encodes CASSLEGRGVFPTDTQYF.

The gene calls are TRBV9 and TRBJ1-1, with TRBD1 as a possible D gene (5 bases). The germline gives CDR1 SGDLS, CDR2 YYNGEE. Trimming cost V 0 bases and J 8 bases, with 14 bases left between them. The CDR3 contains 14 residues. CDR3 residues: CASSVATTEGEAFF. The DNA of the CDR3 is TGTGCCAGCAGCGTAGCTACCACGGAGGGGGAAGCTTTCTTT.